This is a list of T cell receptor beta chains from one sample in a study of shared clonotypes between healthy human individuals. The data were produced by immunoSEQ multiplex PCR, yet TCRdb's version contains in-frame clones alone and is incomplete. The sample shows over a million clones, 95% to 99% of them seen only once. Material for sequencing was naive CD4+ T cells sorted from blood. The receptors were gathered from a man aged 25-40 years in good health. The CDR3 runs from the conserved cysteine through the conserved F or W. A D gene is named only where the DNA matches it firmly. Clone size, where shown, is once, few, many, or a class for clones that have expanded.

cdr3_nt	cdr3_aa	j_call	v_call	d_call	clone_size
TGTGCCAGCAGGGTACAACCTCCGGGCTCCTACGAGCAGTACTTC	CASRVQPPGSYEQYF	TRBJ2-7	TRBV2	.	.
TGTGCCAGCTCTCCCGGGATATACAATGAGCAGTTCTTC	CASSPGIYNEQFF	TRBJ2-1	TRBV18	.	.
TGCGCCAGCAGCTTAGGACTAGCGGTGACCACAGATACGCAGTATTTT	CASSLGLAVTTDTQYF	TRBJ2-3	TRBV5-1	TRBD2	.
TGTGCCAGCAGTGATAGCGGGAGGGCCCTCTTGGGGGAGCAGTACTTC	CASSDSGRALLGEQYF	TRBJ2-7	TRBV2	TRBD2	.
TGTGCCAGCAGCTTAAGTCGACAGGGCCTTCATGGCTACACCTTC	CASSLSRQGLHGYTF	TRBJ1-2	TRBV7-8	TRBD1	once
TGTGCCAGTAGTCTCGTCTTCGGGAGGATCTACGAGCAGTACTTC	CASSLVFGRIYEQYF	TRBJ2-7	TRBV19	TRBD2	.
TGTGCCAGCAGCTTAAATTTATCGAATGAGCAGTTCTTC	CASSLNLSNEQFF	TRBJ2-1	TRBV7-2	.	.
TGTGCCAGCAGCCCTAGCAGGGGAGCCAAAAACATTCAGTACTTC	CASSPSRGAKNIQYF	TRBJ2-4	TRBV11-2	.	.
TGTGCCAGCAGTTTAAGGTGGGGGGTTGGCCACGAGCAGTACTTC	CASSLRWGVGHEQYF	TRBJ2-7	TRBV28	.	.
TGTGCCAGCTCGGAGGGTACAGATACGCAGTATTTT	CASSEGTDTQYF	TRBJ2-3	TRBV18	.	.
TGTGCCAGCAGTGAATGGGTAGCGGGAGGACAGTTCTTC	CASSEWVAGGQFF	TRBJ2-1	TRBV25-1	TRBD2	.
TGTGCCAGCCGACTAGCGGGAAACACCGGGGAGCTGTTTTTT	CASRLAGNTGELFF	TRBJ2-2	TRBV18	TRBD2	.
TGTGCCAGCTCACCAGGGTGGGGACGGAATGAGCAGTTCTTC	CASSPGWGRNEQFF	TRBJ2-1	TRBV18	.	.
TGTGCCAGCAGTCAGTCTGACAGGGTTAATGAGCAGTTCTTC	CASSQSDRVNEQFF	TRBJ2-1	TRBV6-5	TRBD1	.
TGTGCCAGCTCACCACTAGGGCAGGGAATTTACGAGCAGTACTTC	CASSPLGQGIYEQYF	TRBJ2-7	TRBV18	.	.